The 31 T cell receptor beta chains given below trace back to one sample, sequenced in a study of blood T cell repertoires in COVID-19. This table comes from immunoSEQ multiplex PCR, and its TCRdb copy is limited to in-frame clones, with some not included. The table records approximately 230,000 clones, roughly 87% of them present only once. The sequenced material came from peripheral blood. These receptor sequences come from a man in his late teens or twenties with active or convalescent COVID-19.

The rearrangement joins TRBV3-1 (or the pseudogene TRBV3-2) to TRBJ2-7; D call uncertain. The CDR3 is 16 amino acids. Trimming left V 0 bases short and J 2 bases short, with 14 bases between. CDR1 LGHDT and CDR2 YNNKEL come from the germline V gene (reference sequence). The CDR3 loop is CASSQDPASSAYEQYF. The CDR3 bases are TGTGCCAGCAGCCAAGATCCTGCCAGTTCAGCCTACGAGCAGTACTTC.

This rearrangement joins TRBV4-2 to TRBJ2-5; possibly TRBD1 for D (7 bases). Trimming pared 0 bases from V and 3 bases from J, leaving 14 bases between. The V gene's germline CDR1 is LGHNA and CDR2 YNFKEQ. The CDR3 runs 16 residues. This CDR3 reads CASSQEAGGLKETQYF. Here the CDR3 DNA reads TGTGCCAGCAGCCAAGAAGCAGGGGGACTTAAAGAGACCCAGTACTTC.

J is TRBJ1-5 and V is TRBV6-1; possible D gene TRBD1, 5 bases. The CDR3 spans 16 residues. CDR1 is MNHNS, CDR2 SASEGT, per germline. V lost 2 bases and J lost 4, with 15 bases in between. CDR3 in amino acids: CASSEWGSTLNQPQHF. The CDR3 DNA is TGTGCCAGCAGTGAATGGGGCAGTACTCTTAATCAGCCCCAGCATTTT.

The rearrangement links TRBV29-1 to TRBJ2-7, with unresolved D. CDR3 length: 14 residues. Trimming cost V 0 bases and J 4 bases, with 13 bases left between them. Per germline, CDR1 SQVTM and CDR2 ANQGSEA. CDR3 DNA sequence: TGCAGCGTTGAAGAGGAGAGCAGTAGGTACGAGCAGTACTTC. Its translation is CSVEEESSRYEQYF.

The CDR3 spells CASSYIKPRGLMNTEAFF. CDR3 coding DNA: TGTGCCAGCAGTTATATAAAACCCAGGGGGCTCATGAACACTGAAGCTTTCTTT. The chain has TRBV28 and TRBJ1-1; the match to TRBD1 covers 8 bases. Germline trimming cut 4 bases from V and 0 bases from J; bases unmatched to any gene: 13. The V gene's germline CDR1 is MDHEN and CDR2 SYDVKM. The CDR3 has 18 amino acids.

This rearrangement joins TRBV27 to TRBJ2-7; 8 bases agree with TRBD2. The CDR3 loop spans 14 amino acids. Unmatched junction bases numbered 3, after V lost 3 bases and J lost 2 bases. From germline, CDR1 is MNHEY and CDR2 SMNVEV (reference sequence). The CDR3 region is CASSFARGAYEQYF. The CDR3 DNA sequence: TGTGCCAGCAGTTTCGCGCGGGGGGCCTACGAGCAGTACTTC.

This rearrangement joins TRBV5-4 to TRBJ1-2, with 7 bases aligning to TRBD1. Germline CDR1 reads SGHNT; CDR2 reads YYREEE (reference sequence). V shed 4 bases and J 7 bases; nucleotides not matched to a gene: 16. The CDR3 loop spans 16 amino acids. The CDR3 is CASSPMKGARGAGYTF. CDR3 in DNA: TGTGCCAGCAGCCCCATGAAGGGGGCTAGAGGAGCTGGCTACACCTTC. Variable domain in full (rest from reference TRBV5-4 and TRBJ1-2): ETGVTQSPTHLIKTRGQQVTLRCSSQSGHNTVSWYQQALGQGPQFIFQYYREEENGRGNFPPRFSGLQFPNYSSELNVNALELDDSALYLCASSPMKGARGAGYTFGSGTRLTVV.

Only one count was recorded for this clone. This chain uses TRBV11-2 with TRBJ1-5; D not certain. This CDR3 has 13 residues. V shed 5 bases and J shed 4 bases, with 9 bases lying between them. Germline-derived CDR1 and CDR2 are SGHAT and FQNNGV. Written as DNA, the CDR3 is TGTGCCAGCAGCACAAGCGCAAATCAGCCCCAGCATTTT. Translating gives CASSTSANQPQHF.

CDR3 DNA: TGCGCCAGCAGCCAAGATTTTGCCAGAAGCGGGGGCCAGGGCAATGAGCAGTTCTTC. Its protein is CASSQDFARSGGQGNEQFF. This rearrangement joins TRBV4-3 to TRBJ2-1; 8 bases map to TRBD2. Germline CDR1 and CDR2: LGHNA and YSLEER. This CDR3 has 19 amino acids. The trim removed 0 bases at V and 6 bases at J, leaving 16 bases unmatched.

The V call is TRBV2, the J call TRBJ1-2; 8 bases align to TRBD1. The germline V gene has CDR1 SNHLY and CDR2 FYNNEI. The CDR3 sequence is 14 residues long. Trimming removed 6 bases from V and 6 bases from J; junction bases left unmatched: 9. The CDR3 protein is CASSDRGTGDGYTF. The DNA for the CDR3 is TGTGCCAGCAGCGACAGGGGAACGGGGGATGGCTACACCTTC. The whole variable domain, remainder taken from reference TRBV2 and TRBJ1-2, is EPEVTQTPSHQVTQMGQEVILRCVPISNHLYFYWYRQILGQKVEFLVSFYNNEISEKSEIFDDQFSVERPDGSNFTLKIRSTKLEDSAMYFCASSDRGTGDGYTFGSGTRLTVV.

The rearrangement links TRBV5-5 to TRBJ1-5; D is perhaps TRBD1 (6 bases). The CDR3 covers 15 residues. V shed 2 bases and J shed 0 bases, with 9 bases lying between them. Germline V gene lookup returns CDR1 SGHKS and CDR2 YYEKEE (reference sequence). Here the CDR3 DNA reads TGTGCCAGCAGCTTACGGGGGGCTAGCAATCAGCCCCAGCATTTT. Protein sequence: CASSLRGASNQPQHF. The whole variable domain, filled in from reference TRBV5-5 and TRBJ1-5, reads DAGVTQSPTHLIKTRGQQVTLRCSPISGHKSVSWYQQVLGQGPQFIFQYYEKEERGRGNFPDRFSARQFPNYSSELNVNALLLGDSALYLCASSLRGASNQPQHFGDGTRLSIL.

This clone appeared once. The chain employs TRBV19 and TRBJ1-1; D remains unclear. This CDR3 region has 13 residues. V shed 0 bases and J shed 4 bases, with 6 bases lying between them. Germline loops: CDR1 LNHDA, CDR2 SQIVND (reference sequence). CDR3 sequence: CASSIDSVTEAFF. CDR3 nucleotide sequence: TGTGCCAGTAGTATAGACTCCGTCACTGAAGCTTTCTTT.

The rearrangement joins TRBV7-2 to TRBJ1-1; possible D gene TRBD1, 5 bases. V was cut by 5 bases and J by 2 bases, with 15 bases left in between. This CDR3 spans 15 amino acids. Germline lookup yields CDR1 SGHTA and CDR2 FQGNSA. The CDR3 nucleotides are TGTGCCAGCAGCCCACAGGCTCAGGCAAACACTGAAGCTTTCTTT. Its protein product is CASSPQAQANTEAFF. Drawing the rest from reference TRBV7-2 and TRBJ1-1, the complete variable domain is GAGVSQSPSNKVTEKGKDVELRCDPISGHTALYWYRQSLGQGLEFLIYFQGNSAPDKSGLPSDRFSAERTGGSVSTLTIQRTQQEDSAVYLCASSPQAQANTEAFFGQGTRLTVV.

The CDR3 region is CASSPQSSGGDTQYF. The CDR3 DNA reads TGTGCCAGCAGCCCCCAATCTAGCGGGGGTGATACGCAGTATTTT. The chain is built from TRBV7-3 and TRBJ2-3, with 10 positions matching TRBD2. This CDR3 has 15 amino acids. The J segment lost 6 bases and the V segment lost 5 bases, leaving 8 bases of the junction unmatched. Germline lookup yields CDR1 SGHTA and CDR2 FQGTGA.

This clone appeared once. This chain connects TRBV10-1 to TRBJ1-1; maybe TRBD1 (6 bases). Trimming left V 8 bases short and J 0 bases short, with 19 bases between. Germline lookup yields CDR1 WNHNN and CDR2 SYGVQD (reference sequence). The CDR3 totals 16 residues. The CDR3 loop reads CASPPWGRPVNTEAFF. The CDR3, as DNA: TGCGCCAGCCCCCCCTGGGGGCGGCCGGTGAACACTGAAGCTTTCTTT.

This chain links TRBV5-1 with TRBJ2-2, with 12 bases matching TRBD2. The J segment lost 4 bases and the V segment lost 4 bases, leaving 5 bases of the junction unmatched. CDR3 length: 16 residues. Germline V gene sequence: CDR1 SGHRS, CDR2 YFSETQ. The CDR3 sequence is CASSPSSGRVTGELFF. CDR3 DNA sequence: TGCGCCAGCAGCCCCTCTAGCGGGAGGGTCACCGGGGAGCTGTTTTTT.

The J gene is TRBJ1-2, the V gene TRBV30, with D perhaps matching TRBD1 (6 bases). This CDR3 is 13 amino acids long. Trimming removed 0 bases at V and 8 bases at J, with 13 bases between. Germline V lookup: CDR1 GTSNPN, CDR2 SVGIG (reference sequence). CDR3 DNA: TGTGCCTGGAGTGTCCGCTCACAGGGAGGCTACACCTTC. Translating gives CAWSVRSQGGYTF.

The CDR3 nucleotides read TGTGCCAGCAGTGATCAGGGGGATAACTATGGCTACACCTTC. This translates into CASSDQGDNYGYTF. V is TRBV6-1 and J is TRBJ1-2; 7 bases are a match to TRBD1. Per germline, CDR1 MNHNS and CDR2 SASEGT. The CDR3 extends over 14 amino acids. The ends lost 3 bases at V and 1 base at J; junction bases unmatched: 2.

This clone was detected only once. The gene calls are TRBV27 and TRBJ2-3, with D unresolved. Per the germline V gene, CDR1 is MNHEY and CDR2 is SMNVEV (reference sequence). V lost 0 bases to trimming and J lost 2 bases, with 9 bases between them. CDR3 length: 15 residues. The CDR3 nucleotides are TGTGCCAGCAGTTTATCGAGAGGTCCCACAGATACGCAGTATTTT. It specifies CASSLSRGPTDTQYF.

The rearrangement uses TRBV6-5 and TRBJ1-1, with TRBD1 identical over 9 bases. With V trimmed by 8 bases and J by 1 base, 8 bases remained unmatched. This CDR3 is built from 15 residues. Germline V gene data show CDR1 as MNHEY and CDR2 as SVGAGI. The CDR3 loop is CASGDREVGNTEAFF. The CDR3 bases are TGTGCCAGCGGGGACAGGGAGGTGGGGAACACTGAAGCTTTCTTT.

CDR3 sequence reads: CASSPRVLAGLRYNEQFF. The CDR3 DNA reads as TGTGCCAGCTCACCACGGGTACTAGCGGGCCTCAGATACAATGAGCAGTTCTTC. V usage is TRBV18 and J usage is TRBJ2-1; 9 bases align to TRBD2. Germline values: CDR1 KGHSH, CDR2 LQKENI. CDR3 length equals 18 residues. V was clipped by 1 base and J by 4 bases; unmatched bases: 11.

The chain joins TRBV18 to TRBJ2-7; 8 nucleotides line up with TRBD1. The CDR3 consists of 15 residues. CDR1 and CDR2 (germline): KGHSH, LQKENI. Unmatched junction bases numbered 7, after V lost 6 bases and J lost 0 bases. Here the CDR3 reads CASSLTGGSSYEQYF. CDR3 nucleotides: TGTGCCAGCTCTCTTACAGGGGGTAGCTCCTACGAGCAGTACTTC.

In its sample, this clone was seen once. The genes are TRBV25-1 and TRBJ1-6; D is undetermined. From germline, CDR1 is MGHDK and CDR2 SYGVNS. The CDR3 is made up of 16 amino acids. V dropped 0 bases and J dropped 8 bases, with 14 bases sitting between them. CDR3 DNA: TGTGCCAGCAGTGAATACGGGAAGGGTAGAGATTCACCCCTCCACTTT. Encoded protein: CASSEYGKGRDSPLHF.

V is TRBV7-2 and J is TRBJ2-1, with 14 bases fitting TRBD2. The CDR3 has 18 amino acids. V lost 1 base and J lost 3; bases outside the gene matches: 5. Germline CDR1 is SGHTA and CDR2 is FQGNSA. The CDR3: CASSLGLAGGRSYNEQFF. The CDR3 DNA reads TGTGCCAGCAGCTTAGGACTAGCGGGAGGGAGGAGCTACAATGAGCAGTTCTTC.

Only a few counts were recorded for this clone. This chain connects TRBV7-8 to TRBJ1-1, with TRBD1 matching 8 bases. V shed 5 bases and J 6 bases; nucleotides not matched to a gene: 20. The CDR3 sequence is 18 residues long. The germline CDR1 and CDR2 sequences are SGHVS and FQNEAQ. Here the CDR3 reads CASSPVTGGRFTSAEAFF. The CDR3 DNA is TGTGCCAGCAGCCCAGTTACAGGGGGGCGGTTTACCTCGGCTGAAGCTTTCTTT.

This chain joins TRBV27 and TRBJ2-4; the D gene is possibly TRBD1 (8 bases). Trimming took off 5 bases at V and 2 bases at J, with 25 bases between the two ends. Germline V lookup: CDR1 MNHEY, CDR2 SMNVEV (reference sequence). This CDR3 contains 19 residues. The CDR3 here is CASSASRGRGIGTKNIQYF. CDR3 nucleotide sequence: TGTGCCAGCAGTGCCTCCAGGGGGCGGGGGATTGGGACCAAAAACATTCAGTACTTC.

For the CDR3, the DNA is TGTGCCAGCAGCCTCGGAGCTAACTATGGCTACACCTTC. Residues: CASSLGANYGYTF. The V call is TRBV5-4, the J call TRBJ1-2; D gene unclear. V gave up 4 bases and J gave up 0 bases, with 7 bases separating them. The CDR3 contains 13 residues. From germline, CDR1 is SGHNT and CDR2 YYREEE (reference sequence). Together with reference TRBV5-4 and TRBJ1-2, the CDR3 gives the full variable domain: ETGVTQSPTHLIKTRGQQVTLRCSSQSGHNTVSWYQQALGQGPQFIFQYYREEENGRGNFPPRFSGLQFPNYSSELNVNALELDDSALYLCASSLGANYGYTFGSGTRLTVV.

V gene TRBV6-5 combines with J gene TRBJ1-1; perhaps TRBD1 as D (5 bases). The CDR3 extends over 13 amino acids. Trimming cost V 5 bases and J 8 bases, with 15 bases left between them. CDR1 is MNHEY, CDR2 SVGAGI, per germline. The CDR3 DNA is TGTGCCAGCAGTCGTGGAGGGGACGTCGAAGCTTTCTTT. Protein sequence: CASSRGGDVEAFF.

The CDR3 DNA reads TGCGCCAGCAGGCAGACAGGACAGGGGGCCACTGAAGCTTTCTTT. Translation: CASRQTGQGATEAFF. The genes are TRBV5-1 and TRBJ1-1, with 11 bases identical to TRBD1. The V gene's germline CDR1 is SGHRS and CDR2 YFSETQ. This CDR3 comprises 15 residues. V lost 5 bases, J lost 4 bases, and 7 bases stayed unmatched.

The V gene is TRBV28, the J gene TRBJ1-3, with TRBD1 matching over 7 bases. The CDR3 length is 15 residues. The V gene end was trimmed by 7 bases and the J gene end by 0 bases; junction bases not matched to a gene: 6. Germline V lookup: CDR1 MDHEN, CDR2 SYDVKM. The CDR3 protein is CASNRGELSGNTIYF. The CDR3 nucleotides read TGTGCCAGCAACAGGGGCGAACTCTCTGGAAACACCATATATTTT.

In its sample, this clone was seen a few times. The V call is TRBV28, the J call TRBJ1-1; TRBD1 might be the D (6 bases). Germline assignment: CDR1 MDHEN and CDR2 SYDVKM. Trimming shortened V by 6 bases and J by 3 bases, and 20 bases separated the two germline ends. The CDR3 runs 16 residues. CDR3 nucleotide sequence: TGTGCCAGCAGACCCACCGGGGGGCGCGGGGACACTGAAGCTTTCTTT. This sequence encodes CASRPTGGRGDTEAFF.